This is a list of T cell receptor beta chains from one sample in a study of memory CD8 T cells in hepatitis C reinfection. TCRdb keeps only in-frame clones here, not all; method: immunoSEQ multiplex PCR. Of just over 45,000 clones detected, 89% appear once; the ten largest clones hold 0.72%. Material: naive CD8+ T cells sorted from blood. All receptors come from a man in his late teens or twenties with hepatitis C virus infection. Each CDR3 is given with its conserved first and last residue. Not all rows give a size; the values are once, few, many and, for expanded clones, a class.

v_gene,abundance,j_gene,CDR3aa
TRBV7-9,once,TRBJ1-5,CASSPGVRQPQHF
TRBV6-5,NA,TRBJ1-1,CASSSGGTTEAFF
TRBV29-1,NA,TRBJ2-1,CSVEREGRGEQFF
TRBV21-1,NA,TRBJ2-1,CASRLAGGSYNEQFF
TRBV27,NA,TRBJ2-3,CASSWASGTDTQYF
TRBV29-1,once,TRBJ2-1,CSVEDTYNEQFF
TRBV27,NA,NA,CASSLSGATYEQYF
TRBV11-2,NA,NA,CASSLARDFDEQYF
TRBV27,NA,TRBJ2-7,CASSLQGVDEQYF
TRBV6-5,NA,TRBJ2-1,CASSSASGLAGSEQFF
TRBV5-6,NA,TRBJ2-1,CASNQIGVNEQFF
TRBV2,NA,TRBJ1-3,CASLFGAELYSGNTIYF
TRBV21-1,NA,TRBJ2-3,CASMAQGISDTQYF
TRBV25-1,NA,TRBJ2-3,CASSFSGDTQYF
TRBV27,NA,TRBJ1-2,CASSLGIQPVYGYTF
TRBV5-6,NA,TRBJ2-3,CASSFQREYTDTQYF
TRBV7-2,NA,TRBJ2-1,CASSANSRQSNNEQFF
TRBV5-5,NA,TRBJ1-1,CASSPEEGWTEAFF
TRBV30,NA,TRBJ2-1,CAWNPSRNEQFF
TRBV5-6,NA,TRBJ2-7,CASSLRTRGHYEQYF
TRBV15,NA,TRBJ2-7,CATSRVLAGTYEQYF
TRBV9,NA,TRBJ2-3,CASSPKQGTDTQYF
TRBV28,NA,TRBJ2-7,CASSLPELYEQYF
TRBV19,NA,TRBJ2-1,CASSIGRGYNEQFF
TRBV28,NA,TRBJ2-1,CASTKWDRYNEQFF
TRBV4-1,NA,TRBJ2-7,CASSLGPQTYEQYF
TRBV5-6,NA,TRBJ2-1,CASSLANNEQFF
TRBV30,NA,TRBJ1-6,CPLEVSDNSPLHF
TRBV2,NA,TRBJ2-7,CASSEGGTGSYEQYF
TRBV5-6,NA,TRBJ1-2,CASSLVEGHYGYTF
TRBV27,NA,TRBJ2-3,CASSLTGQGGTDTQYF
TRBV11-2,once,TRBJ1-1,CASSQGYRGLTEAFF
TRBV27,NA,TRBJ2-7,CASSLSHDKSSYEQYF
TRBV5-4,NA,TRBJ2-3,CASSPPTGVGTDTQYF
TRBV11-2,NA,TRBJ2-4,CASSTISGRADDIQYF